The 20 T cell receptor beta chains below were found in one sample sequenced in a study of blood T cell repertoires in COVID-19. The protocol was immunoSEQ multiplex PCR, while the TCRdb copy is restricted to in-frame clones and leaves out a portion. The table has roughly 200,000 clones, over 75% seen once. The sample consisted of peripheral blood. These receptors were taken from a middle-aged man with acute or convalescent COVID-19.

The rearrangement joins TRBV18 to TRBJ1-2; D possibly corresponds to TRBD1 (6 bases). There are 16 residues in the CDR3. Trimming shortened V by 2 bases and J by 8 bases, and 21 bases separated the two germline ends. Germline lookup yields CDR1 KGHSH and CDR2 LQKENI. CDR3: CASSPSPPGTGQGYTF. For the CDR3, the DNA is TGTGCCAGCTCACCAAGTCCCCCGGGAACAGGGCAGGGCTACACCTTC.

The gene calls are TRBV7-9 and TRBJ2-1; TRBD2 agrees at 8 bases. V was clipped by 2 bases and J by 10 bases; unmatched bases: 4. The CDR3 is 13 amino acids. The V gene's germline CDR1 is SEHNR and CDR2 FQNEAQ (reference sequence). CDR3 in amino acids: CASSLTGGREQFF. CDR3 bases: TGTGCCAGCAGCTTAACGGGAGGGCGGGAGCAGTTCTTC.

J is TRBJ1-4 and V is TRBV7-9; 8 nucleotides match TRBD1. Germline CDR1 reads SEHNR; CDR2 reads FQNEAQ (reference sequence). This CDR3 is 15 amino acids long. V dropped 4 bases and J dropped 7; count of bases not matched to a gene: 8. DNA for the CDR3: TGTGCCAGCAGCTGGGGACAGGAAGGCGGTGAAAAACTGTTTTTT. Residues: CASSWGQEGGEKLFF.

This clone has just one count. This chain joins TRBV7-6 and TRBJ2-1; TRBD1 matches 8 bases. Germline values: CDR1 SGHVS, CDR2 FNYEAQ. The CDR3 runs to 16 residues. V lost 5 bases, J lost 7 bases, and 13 bases stayed unmatched. The CDR3 coding sequence is TGTGCCAGCAGCCTCCAAATGGCAGGGGGCTTGAATGAGCAGTTCTTC. It codes for CASSLQMAGGLNEQFF.

This sequence joins TRBV2 and TRBJ2-5, with TRBD2 identical over 11 bases. After removal of 4 bases from V and 2 bases from J, the junction contained 15 bases not matched to a gene. CDR3 length equals 19 residues. Germline V gene sequence: CDR1 SNHLY, CDR2 FYNNEI. Here the CDR3 reads CASSGAASGGPLPQETQYF. Here the CDR3 DNA reads TGTGCCAGCAGTGGAGCTGCTAGCGGGGGGCCGCTCCCGCAAGAGACCCAGTACTTC.

The chain couples TRBV5-4 to TRBJ1-6; TRBD1 matches 9 bases. V was clipped by 5 bases and J by 9 bases; unmatched bases: 6. Germline V CDR1 and CDR2: SGHNT, YYREEE (reference sequence). The CDR3 consists of 14 residues. DNA of the CDR3: TGTGCCAGCAGTCCCGGGACAGGGCCTTCACCCCTCCACTTT. This codes for CASSPGTGPSPLHF.

The rearrangement links TRBV6-6 to TRBJ1-1; D gene uncertain. Germline lookup yields CDR1 MNHNY and CDR2 SVGAGI (reference sequence). The CDR3 has 13 amino acids. V gave up 2 bases and J gave up 8 bases, with 12 bases separating them. The CDR3 protein is CASSYGGGSEAFF. The CDR3 DNA follows: TGTGCCAGCAGTTACGGTGGAGGGAGCGAAGCTTTCTTT.

The chain uses TRBV7-3 and TRBJ2-1; 9 nucleotides align to TRBD1. With 5 bases clipped from V and 7 bases from J, the junction kept 6 bases outside the gene matches. The CDR3 is 14 amino acids. Germline V gene data show CDR1 as SGHTA and CDR2 as FQGTGA. The CDR3 DNA reads TGTGCCAGCAGCAATCGACAGGGGGGAAATGAGCAGTTCTTC. This translates into CASSNRQGGNEQFF.

This clone showed up just a few times. This rearrangement joins TRBV19 to TRBJ1-1, with D possibly TRBD1 on 5 matching bases. V was cut by 3 bases and J by 1 base, with 15 bases left in between. CDR1 and CDR2 (germline): LNHDA, SQIVND (reference sequence). The CDR3 has 16 amino acids. CDR3 in amino acids: CASSIRQSWGNTEAFF. The DNA of the CDR3 is TGTGCCAGTAGTATCCGACAGAGTTGGGGGAACACTGAAGCTTTCTTT. Combining the CDR3 with reference TRBV19 and TRBJ1-1 gives the whole variable domain DGGITQSPKYLFRKEGQNVTLSCEQNLNHDAMYWYRQDPGQGLRLIYYSQIVNDFQKGDIAEGYSVSREKKESFPLTVTSAQKNPTAFYLCASSIRQSWGNTEAFFGQGTRLTVV.

The chain carries TRBV27 and TRBJ1-1, with D uncertain. The germline CDR1 and CDR2 sequences are MNHEY and SMNVEV (reference sequence). The ends were cut back, 0 bases at V and 1 base at J, with 9 bases in the middle. The CDR3 is made up of 15 amino acids. The CDR3 DNA sequence: TGTGCCAGCAGTTTATCGTGGACTACGAACACTGAAGCTTTCTTT. Translation gives CASSLSWTTNTEAFF.

V usage is TRBV28 and J usage is TRBJ1-5, with a possible D match to TRBD1 (6 bases). Trimming pared 6 bases from V and 5 bases from J, leaving 17 bases between. Germline CDR1 MDHEN, CDR2 SYDVKM. There are 15 residues in the CDR3. CDR3 residues: CASRSFISGDQPQHF. DNA for the CDR3: TGTGCCAGCAGAAGTTTTATTTCAGGGGATCAGCCCCAGCATTTT. The full variable domain, in which reference TRBV28 and TRBJ1-5 provide the parts outside the CDR3, is DVKVTQSSRYLVKRTGEKVFLECVQDMDHENMFWYRQDPGLGLRLIYFSYDVKMKEKGDIPEGYSVSREKKERFSLILESASTNQTSMYLCASRSFISGDQPQHFGDGTRLSIL.

This sequence joins TRBV28 and TRBJ1-5; TRBD1 matches 9 bases. This CDR3 spans 14 amino acids. The junction had 3 bases not matched to a gene; V was cut back by 4 bases and J by 5 bases. Germline-derived CDR1 and CDR2 are MDHEN and SYDVKM. The CDR3: CASSWGQGYQPQHF. DNA for the CDR3: TGTGCCAGCAGTTGGGGACAGGGATATCAGCCCCAGCATTTT.

V and J are TRBV4-3 and TRBJ2-5; 10 nucleotides agree with TRBD1. Germline assignment: CDR1 LGHNA and CDR2 YSLEER. The CDR3 is made up of 19 amino acids. The V gene end was trimmed by 1 base and the J gene end by 2 bases; junction bases not matched to a gene: 13. The CDR3 reads CASSQGPGQGIMGQETQYF. The CDR3 region has the DNA TGCGCCAGCAGCCAAGGCCCGGGACAGGGGATTATGGGGCAAGAGACCCAGTACTTC.

The CDR3 loop reads CATSRDRQRGNTIYF. In DNA form, the CDR3 reads TGTGCCACCAGCAGAGATCGGCAGAGGGGAAACACCATATATTTT. The V and J genes are TRBV15 and TRBJ1-3, with D unresolved. The CDR3 is 15 amino acids. Germline CDR1 LNHNV, CDR2 YYDKDF (reference sequence). V lost 0 bases to trimming and J lost 4 bases, with 10 bases between them.

The chain combines TRBV6-2 or TRBV6-3 with TRBJ2-5, with 9 nucleotides matching TRBD2. The CDR3 length is 15 residues. With V trimmed by 6 bases and J by 2 bases, 7 bases remained unmatched. Germline CDR1 MNHEY, CDR2 SVGEGT. Here the CDR3 DNA reads TGTGCCAGCAGCTCCCGCGGGGGGGGACAAGAGACCCAGTACTTC. It yields the protein CASSSRGGGQETQYF.

The V and J genes are TRBV28 and TRBJ1-2; D gene uncertain. V lost 5 bases, J lost 4 bases, and 11 bases lay in between. The germline V gene has CDR1 MDHEN and CDR2 SYDVKM. The CDR3 is made up of 13 amino acids. In nucleotides, the CDR3 is TGTGCCAGCAGTCCCGGGTTCTCCTATGGCTACACCTTC. Protein product: CASSPGFSYGYTF.

In DNA form, the CDR3 reads TGTGCCATCAGTGATACAGGGGTTCTCGAGCAGTACTTC. Translating it yields CAISDTGVLEQYF. The chain joins TRBV10-3 to TRBJ2-7, with 7 bases fitting TRBD1. The V segment lost 3 bases and the J segment 6 bases; nucleotides outside the gene matches: 5. Per the germline V gene, CDR1 is ENHRY and CDR2 is SYGVKD. The CDR3 is made up of 13 amino acids.

This chain connects TRBV28 to TRBJ1-1; 9 nucleotides agree with TRBD1. CDR3 length: 15 residues. The germline gives CDR1 MDHEN, CDR2 SYDVKM. Trimming at V came to 6 bases and at J to 1 base, leaving 6 bases not matched to a gene. CDR3 bases: TGTGCCAGCAGACGGACAGGGGCCCCGAACACTGAAGCTTTCTTT. Amino acid sequence: CASRRTGAPNTEAFF.

This clone appeared once. The chain employs TRBV6-6 and TRBJ1-1; TRBD1 might be the D (6 bases). Germline CDR1 MNHNY, CDR2 SVGAGI (reference sequence). V lost 0 bases, J lost 10 bases, and 6 bases lay in between. The CDR3 has 11 residues. CDR3 residues: CASSYSTGAFF. The CDR3 region has the DNA TGTGCCAGCAGTTACTCGACAGGAGCTTTCTTT.

The rearrangement joins TRBV6-5 to TRBJ2-1; the D gene is possibly TRBD1 (5 bases). Per germline, CDR1 MNHEY and CDR2 SVGAGI. The CDR3 loop spans 15 amino acids. Trimming stripped 2 bases from V and 0 bases from J, with 8 bases between. CDR3 in amino acids: CASSYQGLSYNEQFF. CDR3 DNA sequence: TGTGCCAGCAGTTACCAGGGCCTCTCCTACAATGAGCAGTTCTTC.